This T cell receptor (beta chain) was recovered during a study of blood T cell repertoires in COVID-19. This CDR3 spans 14 amino acids. Germline values: CDR1 LGHNA, CDR2 YNFKEQ. The V segment lost 4 bases and the J segment 4 bases; nucleotides outside the gene matches: 2. Assay used: immunoSEQ multiplex PCR; TCRdb lists only in-frame clones, some missing. Of about 120,000 clones listed, around 90% are singletons. The chain joins TRBV4-2 to TRBJ1-4; the match to TRBD1 covers 8 bases. The sequence derives from a human donor in a cohort sampled during active COVID-19. Sequencing input: peripheral blood. DNA of the CDR3: TGTGCCAGCAGCCGGACAGGGTTTAATGAAAAACTGTTTTTT. Its protein product is CASSRTGFNEKLFF.